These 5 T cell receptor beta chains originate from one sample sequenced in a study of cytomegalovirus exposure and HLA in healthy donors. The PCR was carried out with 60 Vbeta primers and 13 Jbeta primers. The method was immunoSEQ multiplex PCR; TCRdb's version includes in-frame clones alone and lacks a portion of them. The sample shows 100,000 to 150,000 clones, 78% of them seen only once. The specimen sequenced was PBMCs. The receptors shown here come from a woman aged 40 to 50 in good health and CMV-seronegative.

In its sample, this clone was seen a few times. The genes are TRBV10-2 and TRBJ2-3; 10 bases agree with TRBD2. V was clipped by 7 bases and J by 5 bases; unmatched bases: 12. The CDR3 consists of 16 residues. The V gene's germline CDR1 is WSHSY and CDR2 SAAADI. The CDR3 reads CASKSQRGGSGDTQYF. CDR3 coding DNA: TGCGCCAGCAAATCACAGCGGGGGGGCAGTGGAGATACGCAGTATTTT.

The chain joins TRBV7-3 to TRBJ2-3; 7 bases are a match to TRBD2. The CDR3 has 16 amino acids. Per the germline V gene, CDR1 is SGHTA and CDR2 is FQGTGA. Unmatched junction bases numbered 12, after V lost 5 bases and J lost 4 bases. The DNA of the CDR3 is TGTGCCAGCAGCCCCGGCGGTAGCGGGTTCGCAGATACGCAGTATTTT. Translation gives CASSPGGSGFADTQYF.

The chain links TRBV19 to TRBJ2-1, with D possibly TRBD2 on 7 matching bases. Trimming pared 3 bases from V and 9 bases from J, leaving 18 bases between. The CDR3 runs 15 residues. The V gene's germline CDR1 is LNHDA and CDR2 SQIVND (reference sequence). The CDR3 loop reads CASSMNRGADGEQFF. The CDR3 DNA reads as TGTGCCAGTAGTATGAACCGGGGGGCTGACGGTGAGCAGTTCTTC. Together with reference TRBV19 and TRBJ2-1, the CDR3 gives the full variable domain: DGGITQSPKYLFRKEGQNVTLSCEQNLNHDAMYWYRQDPGQGLRLIYYSQIVNDFQKGDIAEGYSVSREKKESFPLTVTSAQKNPTAFYLCASSMNRGADGEQFFGPGTRLTVL.

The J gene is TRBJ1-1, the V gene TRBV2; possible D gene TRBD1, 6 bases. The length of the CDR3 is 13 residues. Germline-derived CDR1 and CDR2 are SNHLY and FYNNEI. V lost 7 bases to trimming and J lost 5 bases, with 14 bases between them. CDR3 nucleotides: TGTGCCAGCAAGGGGGGAGGGTGGACTGAAGCTTTCTTT. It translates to CASKGGGWTEAFF.

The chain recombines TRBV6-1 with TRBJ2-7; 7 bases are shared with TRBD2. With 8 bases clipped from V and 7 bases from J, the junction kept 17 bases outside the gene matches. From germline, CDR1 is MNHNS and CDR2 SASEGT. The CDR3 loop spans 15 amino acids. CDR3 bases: TGTGCCAGCCGCTCCCGGAGGGAGGGGAAAGGGGAGCAGTACTTC. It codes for CASRSRREGKGEQYF.